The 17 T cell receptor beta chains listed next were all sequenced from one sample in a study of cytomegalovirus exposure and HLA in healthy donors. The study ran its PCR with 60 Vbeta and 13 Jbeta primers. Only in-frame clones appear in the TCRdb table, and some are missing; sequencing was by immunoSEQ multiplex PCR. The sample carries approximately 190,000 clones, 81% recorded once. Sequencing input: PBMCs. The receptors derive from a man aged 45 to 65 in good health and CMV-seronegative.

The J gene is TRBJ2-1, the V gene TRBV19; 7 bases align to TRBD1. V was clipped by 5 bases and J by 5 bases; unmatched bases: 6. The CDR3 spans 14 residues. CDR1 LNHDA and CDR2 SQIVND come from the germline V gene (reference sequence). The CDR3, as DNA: TGTGCCAGTAGTTCAGGACAGGTCAACAATGAGCAGTTCTTC. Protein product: CASSSGQVNNEQFF.

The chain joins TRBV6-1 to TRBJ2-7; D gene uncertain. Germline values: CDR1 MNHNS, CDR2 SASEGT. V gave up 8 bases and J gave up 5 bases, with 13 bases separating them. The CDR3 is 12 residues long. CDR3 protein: CASGGALDEQYF. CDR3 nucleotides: TGTGCCAGCGGCGGAGCCTTGGACGAGCAGTACTTC.

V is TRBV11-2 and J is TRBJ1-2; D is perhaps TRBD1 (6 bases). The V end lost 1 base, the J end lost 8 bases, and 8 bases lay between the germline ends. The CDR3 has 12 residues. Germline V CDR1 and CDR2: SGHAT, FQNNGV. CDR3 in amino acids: CASSLAGEGYTF. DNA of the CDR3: TGTGCCAGCAGCTTAGCAGGGGAAGGCTACACCTTC.

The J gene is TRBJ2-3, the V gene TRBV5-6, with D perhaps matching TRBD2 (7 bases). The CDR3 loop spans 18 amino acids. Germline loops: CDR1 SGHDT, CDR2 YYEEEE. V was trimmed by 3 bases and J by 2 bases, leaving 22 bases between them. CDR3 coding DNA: TGTGCCAGCAGCTCGCAAGCCCTCGGCGGGGGACACACAGATACGCAGTATTTT. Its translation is CASSSQALGGGHTDTQYF.

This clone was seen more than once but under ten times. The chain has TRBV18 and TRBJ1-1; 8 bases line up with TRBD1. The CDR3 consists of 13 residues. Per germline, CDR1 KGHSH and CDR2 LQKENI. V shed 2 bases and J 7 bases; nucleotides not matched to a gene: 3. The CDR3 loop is CASSPSGQGEAFF. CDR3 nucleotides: TGTGCCAGCTCACCATCAGGACAGGGTGAAGCTTTCTTT.

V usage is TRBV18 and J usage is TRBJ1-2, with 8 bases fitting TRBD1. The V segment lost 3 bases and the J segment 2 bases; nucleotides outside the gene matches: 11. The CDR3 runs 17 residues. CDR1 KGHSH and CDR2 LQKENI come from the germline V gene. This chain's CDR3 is CASSPKTPTGVNYGYTF. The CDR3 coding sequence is TGTGCCAGCTCACCTAAAACACCGACAGGGGTCAACTATGGCTACACCTTC.

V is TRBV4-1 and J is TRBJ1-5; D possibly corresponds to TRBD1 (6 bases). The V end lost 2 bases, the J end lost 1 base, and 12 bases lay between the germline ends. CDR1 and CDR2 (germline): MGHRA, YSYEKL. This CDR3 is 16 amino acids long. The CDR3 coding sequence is TGCGCCAGCAGCCAACACAGGGTAGCGAGCAATCAGCCCCAGCATTTT. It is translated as CASSQHRVASNQPQHF.

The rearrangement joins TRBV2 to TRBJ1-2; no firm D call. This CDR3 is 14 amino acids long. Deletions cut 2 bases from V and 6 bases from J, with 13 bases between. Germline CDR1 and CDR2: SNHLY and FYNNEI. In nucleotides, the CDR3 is TGTGCCAGCAGTGAAACCAACAACTACGATGGCTACACCTTC. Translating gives CASSETNNYDGYTF.

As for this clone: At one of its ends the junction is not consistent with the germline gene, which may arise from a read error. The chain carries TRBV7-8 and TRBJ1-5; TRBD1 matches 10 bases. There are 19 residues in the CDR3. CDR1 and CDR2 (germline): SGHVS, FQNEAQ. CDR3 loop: CASSIAPGQGLESNQPQHF. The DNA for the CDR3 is TGTGCCAGCAGCATAGCGCCGGGACAGGGGTTGGAAAGCAATCAGCCCCAGCATTTT. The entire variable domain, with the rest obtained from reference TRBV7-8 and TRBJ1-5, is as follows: GAGVSQSPRYKVAKRGQDVALRCDPISGHVSLFWYQQALGQGPEFLTYFQNEAQLDKSGLPSDRFFAERPEGSVSTLKIQRTQQEDSAVYLCASSIAPGQGLESNQPQHFGDGTRLSIL.

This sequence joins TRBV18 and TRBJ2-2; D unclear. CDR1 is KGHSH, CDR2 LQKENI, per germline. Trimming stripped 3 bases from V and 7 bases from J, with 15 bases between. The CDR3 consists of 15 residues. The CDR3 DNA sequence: TGTGCCAGCTCACCTAAGAGTGCCTCAAGCGGGGAGCTGTTTTTT. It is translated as CASSPKSASSGELFF. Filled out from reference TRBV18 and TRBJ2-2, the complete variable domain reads NAGVMQNPRHLVRRRGQEARLRCSPMKGHSHVYWYRQLPEEGLKFMVYLQKENIIDESGMPKERFSAEFPKEGPSILRIQQVVRGDSAAYFCASSPKSASSGELFFGEGSRLTVL.

CDR3 nucleotides: TGTGCCAGCAGCGAGGGACAGGGGGCAAATGATTACACTGAAGCTTTCTTT. It encodes CASSEGQGANDYTEAFF. V and J are TRBV5-6 and TRBJ1-1; 12 bases line up with TRBD1. From germline, CDR1 is SGHDT and CDR2 YYEEEE. The CDR3 sequence is 17 residues long. V shed 4 bases and J 3 bases; nucleotides not matched to a gene: 10.

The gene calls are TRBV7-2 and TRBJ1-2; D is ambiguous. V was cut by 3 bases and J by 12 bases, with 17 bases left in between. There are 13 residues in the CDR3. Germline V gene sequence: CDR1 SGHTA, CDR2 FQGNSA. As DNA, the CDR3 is TGTGCCAGCAGCTTTCGAGATCCCCCGTTGGACACCTTC. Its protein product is CASSFRDPPLDTF.

The CDR3 spells CASSIDRTGMGSPLHF. The CDR3 DNA sequence: TGTGCCAGTAGTATAGATCGGACAGGCATGGGTTCACCCCTCCACTTT. V and J are TRBV19 and TRBJ1-6, with 7 bases fitting TRBD1. V lost 0 bases and J lost 9; bases outside the gene matches: 8. The CDR3 extends over 16 amino acids. Per the germline V gene, CDR1 is LNHDA and CDR2 is SQIVND (reference sequence).

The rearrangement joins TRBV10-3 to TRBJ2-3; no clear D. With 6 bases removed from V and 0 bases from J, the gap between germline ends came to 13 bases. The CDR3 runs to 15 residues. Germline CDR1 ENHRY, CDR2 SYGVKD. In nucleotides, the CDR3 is TGTGCCATCAGCCTGACACGAATTAGCACAGATACGCAGTATTTT. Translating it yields CAISLTRISTDTQYF.

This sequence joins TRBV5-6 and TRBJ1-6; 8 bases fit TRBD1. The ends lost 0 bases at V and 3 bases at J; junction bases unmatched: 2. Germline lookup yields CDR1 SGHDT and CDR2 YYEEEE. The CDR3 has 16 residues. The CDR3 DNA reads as TGTGCCAGCAGCTTGGAAGGACAGGGCTATAATTCACCCCTCCACTTT. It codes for CASSLEGQGYNSPLHF.

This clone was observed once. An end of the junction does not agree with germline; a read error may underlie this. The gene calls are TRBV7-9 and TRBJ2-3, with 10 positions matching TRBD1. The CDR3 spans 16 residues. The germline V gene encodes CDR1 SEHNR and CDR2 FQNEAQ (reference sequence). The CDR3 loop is CSSSFLTGGNADTQYF. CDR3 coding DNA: TGTTCCAGCAGCTTCCTGACAGGGGGCAACGCAGATACGCAGTATTTT.

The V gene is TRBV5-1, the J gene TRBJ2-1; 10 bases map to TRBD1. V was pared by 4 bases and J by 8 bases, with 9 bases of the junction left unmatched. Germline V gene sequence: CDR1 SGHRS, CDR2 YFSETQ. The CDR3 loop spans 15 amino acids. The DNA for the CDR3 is TGCGCCAGCAGCCCGGGACAGGGGTTCGATGATGAGCAGTTCTTC. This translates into CASSPGQGFDDEQFF.